Below, 5 T cell receptor beta chains from the same sample are listed, as sequenced in a study of T cell changes during pregnancy in multiple sclerosis. Assay: immunoSEQ multiplex PCR; the TCRdb copy retains only in-frame clones and omits some. The table records tens of thousands of clones, roughly nine tenths of them present only once. This sample comprised peripheral blood, obtained before pregnancy. Every receptor here comes from a female donor with multiple sclerosis, enrolled in a pregnancy study.

The CDR3 loop reads CASSQATGSGNTIYF. In nucleotides, the CDR3 is TGCGCCAGCAGCCAAGCGACGGGCTCTGGAAACACCATATATTTT. J is TRBJ1-3 and V is TRBV4-3; no clear D gene. This CDR3 region has 15 residues. CDR1 is LGHNA, CDR2 YSLEER, per germline. Trimming removed 1 base from V and 0 bases from J, with 7 bases in between.

The chain uses TRBV5-5 and TRBJ2-7; 7 nucleotides match TRBD2. The CDR3 contains 13 residues. With V trimmed by 4 bases and J by 3 bases, 4 bases remained unmatched. Germline loops: CDR1 SGHKS, CDR2 YYEKEE (reference sequence). CDR3 region: CASSRWGGYEQYF. In DNA form, the CDR3 reads TGTGCCAGCAGCCGCTGGGGGGGCTACGAGCAGTACTTC.

To note about this clone: The sample holds other DNA sequences that translate to the same CDR3. The J gene is TRBJ1-1, the V gene TRBV2; 11 nucleotides match TRBD1. V dropped 8 bases and J dropped 4; count of bases not matched to a gene: 0. This CDR3 has 12 residues. The germline V gene has CDR1 SNHLY and CDR2 FYNNEI. This chain's CDR3 is CASGTGGTEAFF. The CDR3 DNA reads TGTGCCAGCGGGACAGGGGGCACTGAAGCTTTCTTT.

V is TRBV5-4 and J is TRBJ1-2; the match to TRBD1 covers 9 bases. Trimming took 5 bases from V and 2 from J; bases not matched to a gene: 4. The CDR3 has 14 amino acids. The germline gives CDR1 SGHNT, CDR2 YYREEE (reference sequence). CDR3 sequence: CASRTGGANYGYTF. CDR3 nucleotide sequence: TGTGCCAGCAGGACAGGGGGAGCAAACTATGGCTACACCTTC. Using reference TRBV5-4 and TRBJ1-2 for the parts outside the CDR3, the full variable domain is ETGVTQSPTHLIKTRGQQVTLRCSSQSGHNTVSWYQQALGQGPQFIFQYYREEENGRGNFPPRFSGLQFPNYSSELNVNALELDDSALYLCASRTGGANYGYTFGSGTRLTVV.

The chain links TRBV2 to TRBJ2-7, with D hard to call. In germline, CDR1 is SNHLY, CDR2 FYNNEI. Trimming removed 5 bases at V and 0 bases at J, with 11 bases between. The CDR3 has 14 residues. The chain's CDR3 is CASSYSPSSYEQYF. The CDR3 DNA reads TGTGCCAGCAGTTACAGCCCGAGCTCCTACGAGCAGTACTTC.